The present T cell receptor beta chain was sequenced within a study of T cell responses to AZD1222 COVID-19 vaccine (dated by TCRdb to 2020 to 2022). For the wider study: Because spike-specific TCR depth and breadth did not differ between the two schedules, AZD1222 recipients who got a second dose at roughly 4 weeks were pooled with those who got a second dose at roughly 12 weeks. A total of under 250 trial participants underwent TCR sequencing, of whom roughly 210 had received two doses of AZD1222 and approximately 25 had received two doses of the MenACWY control vaccine. Trial participants were enrolled by age into subgroups of 18-55, 56-69 and 70-plus years, and around 140, 26 and 57 TCR-sequenced participants, respectively, were included in these subgroups. The paper's findings and limits, for the study overall: Participants were mostly white British and included more females than males, and it was suggested by the authors that clonal diversity may have been underestimated. In the small 56-69-year group, the increase in depth fell short of significance, most likely because of low power. CD4 TCRs associated with the vaccine covered the entire spike protein, and the dominant responses were in regions 160-218 and 743-854. Because no samples from the day 14 peak response were available, repertoires could be characterized only after the peak T cell response. After two AZD1222 doses, both the breadth and the depth of spike-specific TCRs were significantly higher than at day 0 and than in MenACWY recipients. Reportedly, close to half of the unique spike-specific TCRs recognized epitopes lying outside the regions that are mutated in the B.1.351 and B.1.1.7 variants. Conclusions about previously exposed vaccinees are limited, since just six or seven AZD1222 recipients were seropositive for SARS-CoV-2 at baseline.

The CDR3 regions of human TCRbeta chains were analyzed by immunosequencing. Per the original workflow: TCRs in the repertoires were matched against a reference library of SARS-CoV-2-specific TCRs that had been generated with the MIRA antigen-specificity platform. Breadth meant the fraction of unique TCRs that were SARS-CoV-2-associated, whereas depth meant the fraction of total T cells that were SARS-CoV-2-associated. Using the MIRA data, each spike-specific TCR was mapped to the spike region that the TCR reacts to and placed in a CD4 or CD8 class. Log10-transformed breadth and depth values were compared by one-way ANOVA with Sidak's multiple comparisons tests. TCRdb took over this immuneACCESS table, retaining in-frame rearrangements with V and J assigned. Such tables are incomplete; in checked studies, under half of the missing clones stem from an unresolved V gene, and the remainder is unexplained. V, J and clone size were drawn from that table, and D and trimming were deduced from the DNA. The sample contains some 180,000 clones, 92% of them found a single time. The top ten clonotypes cover roughly 1.6% of the sample.

This specimen's time point label, per the study, means: baseline before first vaccination. Vaccinee samples were obtained from the UK trials COV001 and COV002, which included a single-blind randomized controlled phase 2/3 trial of AZD1222 (ChAdOx1 nCoV-19) in healthy adults. For TCRbeta chain sequencing, PBMC samples were collected from trial participants at day 0 and at day 28 after the second dose. As to this clone: Its antigen target is currently unknown. Base-call qualities are not available, and no considerably larger clone is one nucleotide away.

Including the terminal cysteine and phenylalanine, the CDR3 comprises 16 residues. The only DNA kept is the CDR3, 48 bases in frame from the first base. V loses 5 bases, J loses 3 bases, and the germline ends lie 19 bases apart. For CDR1 and CDR2, the germline V gene lists SGHTA and FQGNSA. The rearrangement combines TRBV7-2 with TRBJ1-2; no D gene call is confident. The sequence came from an adult in good health. The sequences come from peripheral blood, collected on day 0 of AZD1222 vaccination. The nucleotides are TGTGCCAGCAGCCCCGCAGGTAAACGTTTGGACTATGGCTACACCTTC. It translates as CASSPAGKRLDYGYTF.